A few counts support the clone carrying this T cell receptor beta chain. An end of the junction does not agree with germline; a read error may underlie this. The sample is drawn from a study of shared clonotypes between healthy human individuals. Assay used: immunoSEQ multiplex PCR; TCRdb lists only in-frame clones, some missing. The table has approximately 1,000,000 clones, 75% to 85% seen once. CDR1 is SGHRS and CDR2 is YFSETQ in the germline V gene. The CDR3 has 14 amino acids. The receptor was derived from a man aged 18 to 30 in good health. Some clones in this sample may be carry-over from other donors' samples. The chain employs TRBV5-1 and TRBJ2-5; no definite D call. The sample consisted of memory CD4+ T cells from PBMCs. Subset in this sample: CD45RA-negative fraction. In DNA form, the CDR3 reads TGCGCCAGCAGCGTAGCCAGAAACCAGGAGACCCAGTACTTC. Protein product: CASSVARNQETQYF. Filled out from reference TRBV5-1 and TRBJ2-5, the complete variable domain reads KAGVTQTPRYLIKTRGQQVTLSCSPISGHRSVSWYQQTPGQGLQFLFEYFSETQRNKGNFPGRFSGRQFSNSRSEMNVSTLELGDSALYLCASSVARNQETQYFGPGTRLLVL.